The 14 T cell receptor beta chains below come from one sample, sequenced in a study of blood T cell repertoires in COVID-19. TCRdb's copy holds only in-frame clones and misses some; the assay was immunoSEQ multiplex PCR. The table includes a few hundred thousand clones, around 84% detected once. Sequencing was done on a sample of PBMCs or T cells enriched from blood (not recorded which). These receptors were collected from a woman between 40 and 55 years old who had recovered from COVID-19.

The gene calls are TRBV4-3 and TRBJ1-5; D may be TRBD1 (6 bases). The germline CDR1 and CDR2 sequences are LGHNA and YSLEER. There are 15 residues in the CDR3. With 0 bases removed from V and 5 bases from J, the gap between germline ends came to 11 bases. The CDR3 loop reads CASSQERGGYQPQHF. DNA for the CDR3: TGCGCCAGCAGCCAAGAAAGGGGGGGGTATCAGCCCCAGCATTTT.

The rearrangement uses TRBV27 and TRBJ2-1; the D gene is possibly TRBD2 (5 bases). CDR1 is MNHEY and CDR2 is SMNVEV in the germline V gene (reference sequence). The CDR3 consists of 13 residues. V was cut by 2 bases and J by 9 bases, with 11 bases left in between. The CDR3 loop reads CASSLRDMGEQFF. CDR3 bases: TGTGCCAGCAGTTTACGGGATATGGGTGAGCAGTTCTTC.

The CDR3 sequence is CSVDQGPKNIQYF. Written as DNA, the CDR3 is TGCAGCGTAGACCAGGGTCCCAAAAACATTCAGTACTTC. The chain uses TRBV29-1 and TRBJ2-4; tentatively, D is TRBD1 (5 bases). The CDR3 spans 13 residues. Germline values: CDR1 SQVTM, CDR2 ANQGSEA. V gave up 6 bases and J gave up 2 bases, with 11 bases separating them. Full variable domain (missing parts from reference TRBV29-1 and TRBJ2-4): SAVISQKPSRDICQRGTSLTIQCQVDSQVTMMFWYRQQPGQSLTLIATANQGSEATYESGFVIDKFPISRPNLTFSTLTVSNMSPEDSSIYLCSVDQGPKNIQYFGAGTRLSVL.

V and J are TRBV14 and TRBJ2-1; 9 nucleotides line up with TRBD2. V trimming: 0 bases; J trimming: 8 bases; junction bases outside the gene matches: 8. There are 16 residues in the CDR3. Germline assignment: CDR1 SGHDN and CDR2 FVKESK. The CDR3 here is CASSQDWASGTDEQFF. In nucleotides, the CDR3 is TGTGCCAGCAGCCAAGATTGGGCTAGCGGGACCGATGAGCAGTTCTTC.

The chain recombines TRBV4-1 with TRBJ2-1; D not certain. This CDR3 spans 14 amino acids. V was pared by 2 bases and J by 4 bases, with 9 bases between. The germline gives CDR1 MGHRA, CDR2 YSYEKL. Written as DNA, the CDR3 is TGCGCCAGCAGCCAAATCGCCAGATACAATGAGCAGTTCTTC. This sequence encodes CASSQIARYNEQFF.

The genes are TRBV4-1 and TRBJ2-5; TRBD2 matches 9 bases. The CDR3 consists of 16 residues. J lost 7 bases, V lost 4 bases, and 13 bases had no gene match. Germline V gene sequence: CDR1 MGHRA, CDR2 YSYEKL. The DNA of the CDR3 is TGCGCCAGCAGCCCCCTGGGTAGCGGGAGATCGTGGACCCAGTACTTC. Encoded protein: CASSPLGSGRSWTQYF.

This chain connects TRBV3-1 (or the pseudogene TRBV3-2) to TRBJ1-4, with TRBD1 matching 7 bases. CDR3 length: 17 residues. J lost 6 bases, V lost 3 bases, and 13 bases had no gene match. Germline CDR1 is LGHDT and CDR2 is YNNKEL (reference sequence). CDR3 DNA sequence: TGTGCCAGCAGCCACTCCCGAAGGGGGCAGGTTGATGAAAAACTGTTTTTT. Residues: CASSHSRRGQVDEKLFF.

The rearrangement links TRBV7-9 to TRBJ2-1, with 12 bases fitting TRBD2. Germline CDR1 reads SEHNR; CDR2 reads FQNEAQ (reference sequence). The ends lost 5 bases at V and 4 bases at J; junction bases unmatched: 3. The CDR3 runs to 15 residues. The CDR3 DNA sequence: TGTGCCAGCAGCCCTAGCGGGAGGGTTTACAATGAGCAGTTCTTC. Amino acids: CASSPSGRVYNEQFF.

The J gene is TRBJ2-1, the V gene TRBV5-1; tentatively, D is TRBD2 (6 bases). The V gene's germline CDR1 is SGHRS and CDR2 YFSETQ. Trimming removed 0 bases at V and 10 bases at J, with 17 bases between. This CDR3 is built from 15 residues. The CDR3 is CASSLVLAEPGEQFF. The CDR3 DNA follows: TGCGCCAGCAGCTTGGTATTAGCGGAACCGGGGGAGCAGTTCTTC. Variable domain in full (rest from reference TRBV5-1 and TRBJ2-1): KAGVTQTPRYLIKTRGQQVTLSCSPISGHRSVSWYQQTPGQGLQFLFEYFSETQRNKGNFPGRFSGRQFSNSRSEMNVSTLELGDSALYLCASSLVLAEPGEQFFGPGTRLTVL.

The chain has TRBV30 and TRBJ1-5, with D perhaps matching TRBD1 (5 bases). V lost 0 bases and J lost 6, with 12 bases in between. The germline V gene encodes CDR1 GTSNPN and CDR2 SVGIG (reference sequence). The CDR3 is 14 residues long. This CDR3 is CAWSVRGGGQPQHF. The CDR3, as DNA: TGTGCCTGGAGTGTTCGGGGGGGAGGTCAGCCCCAGCATTTT.

The CDR3 DNA reads TGTGCCAGCAGCAAAGTGAATAGCGAGACCTACGAGCAGTACTTC. Amino acids: CASSKVNSETYEQYF. V usage is TRBV21-1 and J usage is TRBJ2-7; the table's D call of TRBD2 was not tested on the DNA. TRBV21-1 is shown as a pseudogene. The CDR3 covers 15 residues.

This CDR3 is CASSTRRGLAGVDEQFF. The CDR3 DNA sequence: TGTGCCAGCAGCACCCGCCGGGGACTAGCGGGAGTAGATGAGCAGTTCTTC. The chain uses TRBV11-2 and TRBJ2-1, with TRBD2 matching 14 bases. From germline, CDR1 is SGHAT and CDR2 FQNNGV. This CDR3 contains 17 residues. Germline trimming cut 5 bases from V and 8 bases from J; bases unmatched to any gene: 11.

There are a few counts of this clone. V and J are TRBV5-1 and TRBJ1-1; TRBD1 is a possible D gene (5 bases). The CDR3 is 17 amino acids. Germline-derived CDR1 and CDR2 are SGHRS and YFSETQ. Deletions cut 1 base from V and 4 bases from J, with 20 bases between. CDR3 residues: CASSLTDGGARGTEAFF. Here the CDR3 DNA reads TGCGCCAGCAGCTTGACAGATGGCGGGGCAAGGGGCACTGAAGCTTTCTTT.

The V gene is TRBV6-5, the J gene TRBJ1-1; no clear D gene. CDR1 and CDR2 from the germline V gene are MNHEY and SVGAGI. The ends were cut back, 7 bases at V and 0 bases at J, with 9 bases in the middle. This CDR3 contains 13 residues. The CDR3 DNA follows: TGTGCCAGCAAGGAGTTAATGAACACTGAAGCTTTCTTT. Residues: CASKELMNTEAFF.